Below are 18 T cell receptor beta chains sequenced from a single sample in a study of monozygotic twins with inflammatory bowel disease. TCRdb processed the 5' RACE reads again and assigns one entry to each CDR3 protein, with no DNA. The listing records around 380,000 distinct CDR3 sequences. Sequenced: blood. All receptors come from a human donor with ulcerative colitis or Crohn's disease, or a healthy co-twin of an affected twin (not recorded which).

V gene TRBV29-1 combines with J gene TRBJ1-3; TCRdb's D call, TRBD1, is unchecked because there is no DNA. The CDR3 sequence is 13 residues long. Germline V gene data show CDR1 as SQVTM and CDR2 as ANQGSEA. The CDR3: CSVGLGDGNTIYF. The whole variable domain, remainder taken from reference TRBV29-1 and TRBJ1-3, is SAVISQKPSRDICQRGTSLTIQCQVDSQVTMMFWYRQQPGQSLTLIATANQGSEATYESGFVIDKFPISRPNLTFSTLTVSNMSPEDSSIYLCSVGLGDGNTIYFGEGSWLTVV.

This chain connects TRBV5-6 to TRBJ1-4. Germline CDR1 SGHDT, CDR2 YYEEEE. The CDR3 sequence is 14 residues long. The CDR3 loop is CASSVATTNEKLFF.

V gene TRBV7-9 combines with J gene TRBJ2-2. The CDR3 length is 16 residues. CDR1 is SEHNR and CDR2 is FQNEAQ in the germline V gene (reference sequence). This chain's CDR3 is CASSLGVALATGELFF.

V and J are TRBV7-9 and TRBJ2-7; lacking DNA, the TRBD1 call made by TCRdb goes unchecked. Germline values: CDR1 SEHNR, CDR2 FQNEAQ (reference sequence). The CDR3 contains 15 residues. Here the CDR3 reads CASRMTGGVGNEQYF.

The chain combines TRBV5-1 with TRBJ2-7; TCRdb selects TRBD2, and the lack of DNA leaves this call unchecked. In germline, CDR1 is SGHRS, CDR2 YFSETQ. The length of the CDR3 is 18 residues. CDR3 loop: CASSLGLAGGPVDYEQYF.

The chain carries TRBV18 and TRBJ1-6. Germline V lookup: CDR1 KGHSH, CDR2 LQKENI. The CDR3 is 16 amino acids. The CDR3: CASSPTSTKRNSPLHF.

This chain connects TRBV10-3 to TRBJ2-2; TCRdb calls TRBD2, which cannot be checked without DNA. CDR1 is ENHRY, CDR2 SYGVKD, per germline. The CDR3 has 20 residues. The CDR3 sequence: CAISGLPGLAGGGNTGELFF.

J is TRBJ2-2 and V is TRBV7-2; checking the TCRdb D call of TRBD2 is not possible without DNA. Per germline, CDR1 SGHTA and CDR2 FQGNSA. The CDR3 consists of 17 residues. CDR3 loop: CASSSHRLAENTGELFF.

This chain uses TRBV3-1 with TRBJ2-7; the D call of TRBD2 rests on TCRdb alone, since no DNA is present to check it. The CDR3 length is 15 residues. Germline assignment: CDR1 LGHDT and CDR2 YNNKEL (reference sequence). CDR3 in amino acids: CASSQDGTGAYEQYF.

The rearrangement joins TRBV5-1 to TRBJ2-3; there is no DNA to check the TCRdb D call of TRBD2. The CDR3 has 16 residues. The germline V gene encodes CDR1 SGHRS and CDR2 YFSETQ. CDR3 sequence reads: CASSPGLVQNTDTQYF.

This sequence joins TRBV21-1 and TRBJ1-2; the TCRdb D gene call, TRBD1, has no DNA to confirm it. TRBV21-1 is assigned pseudogene status. This CDR3 region has 14 residues. The CDR3 loop reads CASSILRDPNGYTF.

The chain carries TRBV18 and TRBJ1-1; TCRdb's D gene call, TRBD1, goes unchecked for lack of DNA. This CDR3 is 15 amino acids long. Per the germline V gene, CDR1 is KGHSH and CDR2 is LQKENI. The CDR3 loop is CASPRTGEPNTEAFF.

V is TRBV19 and J is TRBJ2-5. CDR3 length equals 12 residues. In germline, CDR1 is LNHDA, CDR2 SQIVND (reference sequence). CDR3 protein: CATSYGRETQYF.

The gene calls are TRBV30 and TRBJ1-5; TCRdb gives TRBD1 as the D gene, but with no DNA this cannot be confirmed. The CDR3 is 13 amino acids. Looked up from germline, CDR1 is GTSNPN and CDR2 is SVGIG (reference sequence). CDR3 sequence reads: CAWTNGGDQPQHF.

The chain joins TRBV20-1 to TRBJ2-5; TCRdb picks TRBD2, but there is no DNA to check that call. The CDR3 length is 14 residues. The V gene's germline CDR1 is DFQATT and CDR2 SNEGSKA (reference sequence). The CDR3: CSARELAEQETQYF.

The V call is TRBV19, the J call TRBJ2-2. Per the germline V gene, CDR1 is LNHDA and CDR2 is SQIVND (reference sequence). The CDR3 covers 12 residues. The CDR3 reads CASIGWTGELFF.

J is TRBJ1-1 and V is TRBV15; TCRdb names TRBD1, which stays unverified in the absence of DNA. The CDR3 loop spans 16 amino acids. Germline values: CDR1 LNHNV, CDR2 YYDKDF (reference sequence). This chain's CDR3 is CATSRDASRGTIEAFF.

This sequence joins TRBV12-3 or TRBV12-4 and TRBJ1-1; TCRdb designates TRBD1, a call that cannot be tested without DNA. The CDR3 covers 14 residues. The CDR3 spells CASSPAGANTEAFF.